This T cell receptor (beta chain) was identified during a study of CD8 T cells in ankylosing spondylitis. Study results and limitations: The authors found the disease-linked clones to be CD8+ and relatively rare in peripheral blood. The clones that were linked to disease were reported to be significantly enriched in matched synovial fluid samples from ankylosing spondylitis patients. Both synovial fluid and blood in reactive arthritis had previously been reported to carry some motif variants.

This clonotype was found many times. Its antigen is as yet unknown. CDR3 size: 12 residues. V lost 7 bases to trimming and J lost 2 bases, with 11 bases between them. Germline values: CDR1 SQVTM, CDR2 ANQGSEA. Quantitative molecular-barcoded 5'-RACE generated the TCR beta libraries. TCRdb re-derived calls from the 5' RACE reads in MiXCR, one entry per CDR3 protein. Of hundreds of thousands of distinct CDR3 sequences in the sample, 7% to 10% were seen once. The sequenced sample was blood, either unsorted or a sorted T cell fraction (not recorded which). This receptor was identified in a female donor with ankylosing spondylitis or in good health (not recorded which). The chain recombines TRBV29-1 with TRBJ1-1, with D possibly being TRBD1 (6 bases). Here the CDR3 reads CSGQGQNTEAFF. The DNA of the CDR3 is TGCAGCGGGCAGGGGCAAAACACTGAAGCTTTCTTT.